Presented here are 7 T cell receptor beta chains from one specimen sequenced in a study of Ad26.COV2.S vaccination and SARS-CoV-2 variants. Treatment reported: about 20 received Ad26.COV2.S at low or high dose, single or two shots; about five received placebo; per-sample allocation not given. Sampling took place 63 days after the first vaccine or placebo injection. Libraries were prepared by immunoSEQ multiplex PCR; TCRdb keeps only in-frame clonotypes and omits some of them. This sample carries 440,000 or so clones, 90% of them seen once, and the ten largest clones take around 4.5%. The sequencing here drew on peripheral blood, taken in a trial of Ad26.COV2.S vaccine versus placebo. The receptors were sampled from a person between 18 and 65 years old who received the Ad26.COV2.S COVID-19 vaccine or a placebo.

V gene TRBV28 combines with J gene TRBJ2-3; 8 bases map to TRBD2. There are 16 residues in the CDR3. Germline V CDR1 and CDR2: MDHEN, SYDVKM. The ends lost 2 bases at V and 0 bases at J; junction bases unmatched: 4. CDR3 nucleotide sequence: TGTGCCAGCAGTTTACTAGCGGGTACGAGCACAGATACGCAGTATTTT. Its translation is CASSLLAGTSTDTQYF.

This sequence joins TRBV10-3 and TRBJ1-5; D may be TRBD1 (6 bases). The germline V and J ends were trimmed by 0 bases and 3 bases, with 18 bases remaining between them. Germline V CDR1 and CDR2: ENHRY, SYGVKD. This CDR3 contains 18 residues. The DNA for the CDR3 is TGTGCCATCAGTGAGTCCCGTACAGGGATGGGGGCCAATCAGCCCCAGCATTTT. This sequence encodes CAISESRTGMGANQPQHF.

This clone was detected only a few times. V usage is TRBV27 and J usage is TRBJ2-2; D ambiguous. The CDR3 has 15 amino acids. V lost 8 bases and J 3 bases, leaving 16 bases between the germline ends. Germline V gene data show CDR1 as MNHEY and CDR2 as SMNVEV (reference sequence). CDR3 amino acids: CASCVVAPDTGELFF. CDR3 DNA sequence: TGTGCCAGCTGCGTGGTAGCCCCCGACACCGGGGAGCTGTTTTTT.

This sequence joins TRBV7-3 and TRBJ2-1; D not certain. Trimming took off 5 bases at V and 6 bases at J, with 14 bases between the two ends. CDR1 SGHTA and CDR2 FQGTGA come from the germline V gene. The CDR3 runs to 14 residues. CDR3 sequence (DNA): TGTGCCAGCAGCATCCTGGCCCGACCCAATGAGCAGTTCTTC. As protein: CASSILARPNEQFF.

This clone has just one count. The rearrangement joins TRBV9 to TRBJ1-5; unclear D gene. Trimming shortened V by 4 bases and J by 7 bases, and 15 bases separated the two germline ends. CDR3 length: 14 amino acids. From germline, CDR1 is SGDLS and CDR2 YYNGEE. The CDR3 DNA sequence: TGTGCCAGCAGCTTGGGTCCCACCGGACAGCCCCAGCATTTT. It codes for CASSLGPTGQPQHF.

On this clone: The junction differs from germline at one of its ends, possibly a read error. The J gene is TRBJ1-6, the V gene TRBV5-4; tentatively, D is TRBD1 (6 bases). The CDR3 covers 14 residues. Germline CDR1 and CDR2: SGHNT and YYREEE (reference sequence). CDR3 bases: TGTGCCAGCAGCACGGACAGAATCAATTCCCCCCTCCACTTT. Protein sequence: CASSTDRINSPLHF.

V usage is TRBV3-1 (or the pseudogene TRBV3-2) and J usage is TRBJ2-7; 10 bases fit TRBD2. This CDR3 region has 15 residues. The V and J ends lost 4 bases and 0 bases, in that order; junction bases with no gene match: 3. Germline CDR1 is LGHDT and CDR2 is YNNKEL (reference sequence). The CDR3 region is CASSRTSGASYEQYF. The DNA of the CDR3 is TGTGCCAGCAGCCGAACTAGCGGGGCCTCCTACGAGCAGTACTTC.